A selection of T cell receptor beta chains follows, all from one sample in a study of blood T cell repertoires in COVID-19. Sequenced by immunoSEQ multiplex PCR; TCRdb stores in-frame clones only, minus some. This table has 250,000 to 400,000 clones, approximately 88% appearing once. The sequencing input was peripheral blood. The receptors shown here come from a woman aged 25-40 years with COVID-19, enrolled during active disease. CDR3s include the opening cysteine and the closing phenylalanine or tryptophan. The order of the fields is D gene, J gene, clone size, V gene, CDR3 protein, CDR3 DNA. A D gene is named only where the DNA matches it firmly. Rows may omit the clone size; those that give it use once, few, many or a size class.

TRBD2	TRBJ2-5	-	TRBV5-1	CASGTLTSGGDQETQYF	TGCGCCAGCGGTACACTGACTAGCGGGGGGGACCAAGAGACCCAGTACTTC
-	TRBJ2-3	-	TRBV27	CASRVAGTDTQYF	TGTGCCAGCAGGGTAGCGGGCACAGATACGCAGTATTTT
-	TRBJ1-2	few	TRBV9	CASSSSATDYYTF	TGTGCCAGCAGCTCTAGCGCGACAGATTACTACACCTTC
-	TRBJ2-1	-	TRBV11-2	CASSSRQVSSYNEQFF	TGTGCCAGCAGCTCCCGGCAGGTCAGCTCCTACAATGAGCAGTTCTTC
-	TRBJ2-1	-	TRBV4-2	CASSQGDTPGNEQFF	TGTGCCAGCAGCCAAGGGGACACCCCCGGGAATGAGCAGTTCTTC
-	TRBJ1-6	-	TRBV15	CATSKNGGGSPLHF	TGTGCCACCAGCAAAAACGGGGGTGGATCACCCCTCCACTTT
-	TRBJ1-1	-	TRBV7-9	CASSYQENTEAFF	TGTGCCAGCAGTTATCAGGAGAACACTGAAGCTTTCTTT
TRBD2	TRBJ2-1	-	TRBV4-1	CASSQEAGAYNEQFF	TGCGCCAGCAGCCAAGAAGCGGGGGCATACAATGAGCAGTTCTTC
-	TRBJ1-4	-	TRBV9	CASSVEAGPNEKLFF	TGTGCCAGCAGCGTAGAGGCAGGCCCTAATGAAAAACTGTTTTTT
-	TRBJ1-2	-	TRBV24-1	CATSDGTVYPNYGYTF	TGTGCCACCAGTGATGGAACAGTCTACCCGAACTATGGCTACACCTTC
-	TRBJ1-5	-	TRBV6-5	CASSPGPANQPQHF	TGTGCCAGCAGTCCAGGGCCCGCCAATCAGCCCCAGCATTTT
-	TRBJ1-1	-	TRBV21-1	CAITDSLNTEAFF	TGTGCCATCACTGACAGCCTGAACACTGAAGCTTTCTTT
TRBD1	TRBJ1-2	-	TRBV3-1/TRBV3-2	CASSNRDRANYGYTF	TGTGCCAGCAGCAACCGGGACAGAGCTAACTATGGCTACACCTTC
-	TRBJ1-2	-	TRBV24-1	CATSGSAAGVHGYTF	TGTGCCACCAGTGGATCCGCGGCAGGGGTGCATGGCTACACCTTC
-	TRBJ2-1	once	TRBV29-1	CSVARNWANEQFF	TGCAGCGTTGCAAGGAATTGGGCCAATGAGCAGTTCTTC
TRBD1	TRBJ2-1	-	TRBV3-1/TRBV3-2	CASSHTGQGVGEQFF	TGTGCCAGCAGCCATACCGGGCAGGGGGTGGGAGAGCAGTTCTTC
TRBD1	TRBJ1-1	-	TRBV2	CASSEQGAYRSEAFF	TGTGCCAGCAGTGAACAGGGGGCCTATCGCTCAGAAGCTTTCTTT
-	TRBJ1-5	-	TRBV24-1	CATSSGGWQPQHF	TGTGCCACCTCTTCCGGGGGATGGCAGCCCCAGCATTTT
-	TRBJ1-2	-	TRBV2	CASSEFSGLYGYTF	TGTGCCAGCAGTGAATTCTCAGGGCTGTATGGCTACACCTTC
-	TRBJ1-5	-	TRBV7-2	CASSLSWAQPQHF	TGTGCCAGCAGCCTATCGTGGGCCCAGCCCCAGCATTTT
-	TRBJ1-1	-	TRBV6-5	CASNDGGGTEAFF	TGTGCCAGCAACGACGGGGGTGGCACTGAAGCTTTCTTT
TRBD2	TRBJ2-1	-	TRBV7-9	CASSLVALAGAFGNEQFF	TGTGCCAGCAGCTTAGTTGCCCTAGCGGGGGCCTTCGGCAATGAGCAGTTCTTC
TRBD1	TRBJ1-5	-	TRBV28	CASFTGGEMRKPQHF	TGTGCCAGTTTCACAGGGGGGGAGATGAGGAAGCCCCAGCATTTT
-	TRBJ2-2	-	TRBV3-1/TRBV3-2	CASSQVRRSNTGELFF	TGTGCCAGCAGCCAAGTGCGGCGATCGAACACCGGGGAGCTGTTTTTT
TRBD1	TRBJ2-7	once	TRBV2	CASSEGQYYEQYF	TGTGCCAGCAGTGAGGGACAGTACTACGAGCAGTACTTC
-	TRBJ2-3	-	TRBV6-5	CASSYSGGGAGDTQYF	TGTGCCAGCAGTTACTCTGGTGGGGGGGCAGGAGATACGCAGTATTTT
-	TRBJ1-6	-	TRBV19	CASSMGARSPLHF	TGTGCCAGTAGTATGGGGGCACGATCACCCCTCCACTTT
TRBD1	TRBJ1-4	-	TRBV2	CASSRDRSNEKLFF	TGTGCCAGCAGCCGGGACAGGTCTAATGAAAAACTGTTTTTT
-	TRBJ1-1	few	TRBV12-3/TRBV12-4	CASSLIGNTEAFF	TGTGCCAGCAGTTTAATCGGGAACACTGAAGCTTTCTTT
TRBD2	TRBJ2-5	-	TRBV7-6	CASSLAGGYRVTQYF	TGTGCCAGCAGCTTGGCGGGGGGCTACCGGGTGACCCAGTACTTC